This TCR beta chain was captured in a study of blood T cells in healthy people across ages (dated by TCRdb to the mid-2010s). General notes on the study: Template switching captured roughly one uniquely barcoded TCR beta cDNA molecule per two T cells in model experiments. The study measured age-related changes in TCR beta repertoire diversity using deep sequencing normalized with unique cDNA molecular identifiers. Four age groups were formed from the donors: young (average 16 years), middle-aged (approximately 39), aged (under 70) and long-lived (82). To avoid experimental bias, donors of different ages were distributed randomly across sequencing lanes. Two additional independent replicas of 1 million unique cDNA reads from the same blood draw were analyzed for two donors (one aged 18 to 30 and one aged 80 or older). The paper's findings and limits, for the study overall: As age increased, observed TCR beta diversity per million T cells dropped in a roughly linear way, and a significant reduction was already evident by age roughly 40. A strong correlation was found between observed TCR beta diversity and the percentage of naive T cells measured by flow cytometry. Since profiling was done on bulk unsorted PBMCs, naive and antigen-experienced compartments could not be conclusively compared. Estimates of total diversity from one million sequenced T cells were regarded as lower bounds and underestimates. The long-lived group showed more naive CD4+ T cells, fewer expanded clones and increased TCR diversity than the aged group, suggesting age selection. Because donor CMV infection status was unknown, age-related changes in expanded clonotypes were potentially confounded.

The donors were roughly 38 Caucasian individuals from Russia, aged roughly 6 to 100 years, who were systemically healthy. Each donor gave ten milliliters of peripheral blood, collected into EDTA-treated Vacutainer tubes. Ficoll-Paque density-gradient centrifugation was used to isolate PBMCs, with at least 7 million per sample. Trizol reagent was used to extract total RNA from the PBMCs, yielding at least 5 micrograms per sample. The percentages of naive CD45RAhigh/CD27high T cells were determined by flow cytometry on a PBMC aliquot from every donor. To note about this clonotype: Its antigen is not yet known. A much larger clone lies one base from this, so it may be a read error.

In the germline V gene, CDR1 corresponds to SQVTM and CDR2 to ANQGSEA. V lost 4 bases and J lost 4 bases, and the count of bases not matched to a germline gene is 5. The cysteine opens and the phenylalanine closes a CDR3 of 13 amino acids. Of all the DNA, just the CDR3 is kept, 39 bases in frame from base 1. The library was prepared using 5' RACE. This sample was sequenced with an Illumina HiSeq 2500. A second PCR of roughly 7 to 12 cycles was performed with a sample-barcoded 5' primer and a J-beta primer mix. Each TCR beta cDNA molecule received a unique molecular identifier from a template-switch 5' adaptor carrying 12 random nucleotides. Each sample yielded at least 3 million CDR3-containing paired-end reads. The Mint cDNA synthesis kit, primed by a TRBC-specific oligonucleotide, was used to synthesize first-strand cDNA from all RNA. Following uracil-DNA glycosylase treatment, all cDNA underwent a first 18-cycle PCR with the universal primers M1SS and BC2_uni_R. The paper's data handling went like this. For normalization, 1 million high-quality reads, each with a distinct molecular identifier, were randomly selected from each sample. Reads with shared molecular identifiers were discarded instead of being binned into consensus sequences. CDR3 identification, clonotype clustering and error correction used MiTCR with a Q25 quality threshold and the strictest error-elimination algorithm. Lower-bound total TCR beta diversity was estimated with a nonparametric unseen species model using Euler transformation. TCRdb passed the public sequencing reads through fastp at Q25 and MiXCR, retaining productive beta sequences. Entries are consolidated by CDR3 protein sequence, retaining the most common genes and DNA. The V and J calls shown here were made by TCRdb, not taken from the authors' results. Here the sample has 850,000 to 1,000,000 distinct CDR3 sequences; 48% occur a single time. Jointly, the top ten make up around an eighth of the sample.

Sequenced: blood. The chain is assembled from TRBV29-1 and TRBJ2-3; 7 middle bases align to TRBD2. This receptor was taken from a man between 25 and 39 years old in good health. The CDR3 here reads CSVAGGSADTQYF. The nucleotides read TGCAGCGTTGCCGGGGGGAGCGCAGATACGCAGTATTTT.